The rows below give T cell receptor beta chains drawn from one sample of a study of technical replicates of blood from several donors. TCRdb keeps only in-frame clones here, not all; method: immunoSEQ multiplex PCR. The repertoire consists of roughly 92,000 clones, with roughly 95% occurring once and the leading ten covering 0.34%. The material sequenced was T cells isolated from PBMCs. The receptors shown here come from a human donor in good health. The CDR3 runs from the conserved cysteine through the conserved F or W. A D gene is named only where the DNA matches it firmly.

v_gene: TRBV14
d_gene: NA
j_gene: TRBJ1-4
CDR3aa: CASSPLQGGSEKLFF

v_gene: TRBV7-3
d_gene: NA
j_gene: TRBJ2-3
CDR3aa: CASSLGTDTQYF

v_gene: TRBV15
d_gene: NA
j_gene: TRBJ1-5
CDR3aa: CATSPRGGPGPQHF

v_gene: TRBV6-1
d_gene: TRBD2
j_gene: TRBJ2-3
CDR3aa: CASRETISSGIQYF

v_gene: TRBV19
d_gene: TRBD1
j_gene: TRBJ1-4
CDR3aa: CASSLDREGNEKLFF

v_gene: TRBV28
d_gene: TRBD1
j_gene: TRBJ2-7
CDR3aa: CASSYPGQGRDEQYF

v_gene: TRBV11-2
d_gene: NA
j_gene: TRBJ2-7
CDR3aa: CASSPSRAHEQYF

v_gene: TRBV11-2
d_gene: NA
j_gene: TRBJ1-2
CDR3aa: CASSLAAGTHYGYTF

v_gene: TRBV7-3
d_gene: NA
j_gene: TRBJ1-1
CDR3aa: CASSLADYEGSTEAFF

v_gene: TRBV7-3
d_gene: NA
j_gene: TRBJ1-2
CDR3aa: CASSGTDRGMYYGYTF

v_gene: TRBV9
d_gene: TRBD2
j_gene: TRBJ2-2
CDR3aa: CASSSGGGTGELFF

v_gene: TRBV2
d_gene: NA
j_gene: TRBJ1-2
CDR3aa: CARARLGYGYTF

v_gene: TRBV21-1
d_gene: NA
j_gene: TRBJ1-2
CDR3aa: CASSIEIAMDRRELGYTF

v_gene: TRBV7-9
d_gene: TRBD1
j_gene: TRBJ2-7
CDR3aa: CASSRDRAPYEQYF

v_gene: TRBV6-1
d_gene: NA
j_gene: TRBJ2-1
CDR3aa: CASSERISAYNEQFF

v_gene: TRBV5-4
d_gene: NA
j_gene: TRBJ2-1
CDR3aa: CASSFVSSDNEQFF

v_gene: TRBV14
d_gene: TRBD2
j_gene: TRBJ2-1
CDR3aa: CASSQSTGGEEFF

v_gene: TRBV18
d_gene: NA
j_gene: TRBJ2-7
CDR3aa: CASSHSRNSMRIEQYF

v_gene: TRBV19
d_gene: TRBD2
j_gene: TRBJ2-7
CDR3aa: CASSIAGGYEQYF

v_gene: TRBV6-1
d_gene: TRBD1
j_gene: TRBJ2-3
CDR3aa: CASSTRTGNTDTQYF

v_gene: TRBV5-5
d_gene: TRBD1
j_gene: TRBJ2-5
CDR3aa: CASSSRGSQETQYF

v_gene: TRBV10-3
d_gene: NA
j_gene: TRBJ2-5
CDR3aa: CAISFSGGEETQYF

v_gene: TRBV6-6
d_gene: TRBD1
j_gene: TRBJ1-4
CDR3aa: CASSVQGVATNEKLFF

v_gene: TRBV5-4
d_gene: TRBD1
j_gene: TRBJ2-7
CDR3aa: CASCRDRGDYEQYF

v_gene: TRBV7-3
d_gene: NA
j_gene: TRBJ2-1
CDR3aa: CASSPHPLAGPSYNEQFF

v_gene: TRBV7-3
d_gene: NA
j_gene: TRBJ2-1
CDR3aa: CASSLLNGRGEEQFF

v_gene: TRBV6-5
d_gene: TRBD1
j_gene: TRBJ1-4
CDR3aa: CASSTLQGADEKLFF

v_gene: TRBV7-2
d_gene: NA
j_gene: TRBJ1-5
CDR3aa: CASSLATQGYQPQHF

v_gene: TRBV18
d_gene: NA
j_gene: TRBJ2-1
CDR3aa: CASSPFDSDNEQFF

v_gene: TRBV18
d_gene: NA
j_gene: TRBJ2-7
CDR3aa: CASSPVRGDEQYF

v_gene: TRBV5-1
d_gene: NA
j_gene: TRBJ2-7
CDR3aa: CASSPADRAYEQYF

v_gene: TRBV5-1
d_gene: NA
j_gene: TRBJ2-5
CDR3aa: CASSLYDRETQYF

v_gene: TRBV9
d_gene: TRBD1
j_gene: TRBJ2-1
CDR3aa: CASTPATGVNEQFF

v_gene: TRBV6-5
d_gene: TRBD1
j_gene: TRBJ1-2
CDR3aa: CASSSGTGIGYTF

v_gene: TRBV4-2
d_gene: NA
j_gene: TRBJ2-2
CDR3aa: CASSQAGMSPGELFF

v_gene: TRBV5-1
d_gene: NA
j_gene: TRBJ1-4
CDR3aa: CASSLRGSTNEKLFF

v_gene: TRBV10-1
d_gene: NA
j_gene: TRBJ2-5
CDR3aa: CASSLDGEVQYF

v_gene: TRBV6-5
d_gene: NA
j_gene: TRBJ2-5
CDR3aa: CASSFEGTQYF

v_gene: TRBV7-9
d_gene: TRBD2
j_gene: TRBJ2-5
CDR3aa: CASSHTPGGETQYF

v_gene: TRBV27
d_gene: NA
j_gene: TRBJ2-7
CDR3aa: CASSLIWQGPSFEQYF

v_gene: TRBV7-9
d_gene: NA
j_gene: TRBJ2-2
CDR3aa: CASSLEGVAGELFF

v_gene: TRBV7-2
d_gene: TRBD2
j_gene: TRBJ2-7
CDR3aa: CASSLVAGGAYEQYF

v_gene: TRBV19
d_gene: NA
j_gene: TRBJ2-7
CDR3aa: CASSIEAASYEQYF

v_gene: TRBV10-3
d_gene: NA
j_gene: TRBJ2-7
CDR3aa: CAISQGLTYEQYF

v_gene: TRBV6-1
d_gene: NA
j_gene: TRBJ1-3
CDR3aa: CASIYSGNTIYF

v_gene: TRBV29-1
d_gene: TRBD1
j_gene: TRBJ2-5
CDR3aa: CSVEAKNRGYF

v_gene: TRBV7-9
d_gene: TRBD2
j_gene: TRBJ2-1
CDR3aa: CASSLVAGGSYNEQFF

v_gene: TRBV7-6
d_gene: TRBD1
j_gene: TRBJ1-1
CDR3aa: CASSYGTGTEAFF

v_gene: TRBV12-2
d_gene: NA
j_gene: TRBJ1-2
CDR3aa: CASRLGWQGDYGYTF

v_gene: TRBV4-1
d_gene: TRBD1
j_gene: TRBJ1-2
CDR3aa: CASSLQVVGGAVFGYTF

v_gene: TRBV11-2
d_gene: NA
j_gene: TRBJ1-4
CDR3aa: CASSPYDSQNEKLFF

v_gene: TRBV10-1
d_gene: NA
j_gene: TRBJ2-3
CDR3aa: CASSEQGTDTQYF